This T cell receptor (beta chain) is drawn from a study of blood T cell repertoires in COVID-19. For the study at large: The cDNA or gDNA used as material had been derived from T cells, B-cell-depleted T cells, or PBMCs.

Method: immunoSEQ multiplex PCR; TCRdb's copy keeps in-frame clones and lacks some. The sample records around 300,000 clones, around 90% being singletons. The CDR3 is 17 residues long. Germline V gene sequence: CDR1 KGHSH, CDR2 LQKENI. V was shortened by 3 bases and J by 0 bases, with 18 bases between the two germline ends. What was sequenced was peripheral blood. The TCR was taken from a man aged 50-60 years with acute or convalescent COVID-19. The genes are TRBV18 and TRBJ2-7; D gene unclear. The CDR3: CASSPFHSSLHSYEQYF. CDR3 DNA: TGTGCCAGCTCACCTTTCCACAGTTCCCTCCACTCCTACGAGCAGTACTTC.